This T cell receptor (beta chain) originates from a study of shared clonotypes between healthy human individuals. Study overall: Each donor contributed plates that comprised three CD4 naive, three CD4 memory, two CD8 naive and one CD8 memory.

This CDR3 region has 15 residues. Germline assignment: CDR1 SGHTA and CDR2 FQGTGA. V was pared by 1 base and J by 1 base, with 7 bases between. Assay: immunoSEQ multiplex PCR; the TCRdb copy retains only in-frame clones and omits some. This table holds some 2,500,000 clones, over 85% found once. J is TRBJ2-2 and V is TRBV7-3; D is uncertain. The source of this sequence is a man in his late teens or twenties in good health. Some clones in this sample may be carry-over from other donors' samples. Specimen: naive CD4+ T cells from PBMCs. Subset noted: CD45RA+ positively selected. The CDR3 here is CASSLNIENTGELFF. In nucleotides, the CDR3 is TGTGCCAGCAGCTTAAACATTGAGAACACCGGGGAGCTGTTTTTT.